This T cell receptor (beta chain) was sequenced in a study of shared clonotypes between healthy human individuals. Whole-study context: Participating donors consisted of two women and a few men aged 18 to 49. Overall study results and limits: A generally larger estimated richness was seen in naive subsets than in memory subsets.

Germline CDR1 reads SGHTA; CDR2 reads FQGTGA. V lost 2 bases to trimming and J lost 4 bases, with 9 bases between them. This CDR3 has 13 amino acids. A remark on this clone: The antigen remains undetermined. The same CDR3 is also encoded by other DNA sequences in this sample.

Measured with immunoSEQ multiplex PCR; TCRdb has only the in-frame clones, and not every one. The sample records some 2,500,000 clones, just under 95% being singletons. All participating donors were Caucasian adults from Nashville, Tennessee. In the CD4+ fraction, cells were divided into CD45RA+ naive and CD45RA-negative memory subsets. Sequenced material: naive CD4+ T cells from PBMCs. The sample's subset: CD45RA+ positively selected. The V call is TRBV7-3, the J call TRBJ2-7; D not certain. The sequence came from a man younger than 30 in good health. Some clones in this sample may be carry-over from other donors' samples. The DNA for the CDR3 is TGTGCCAGCAGCTTATTTGACGGATACGAGCAGTACTTC. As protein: CASSLFDGYEQYF.